This T cell receptor (beta chain) was retrieved from a study of OX40 agonist ivuxolimab in advanced cancers. With regard to the full study: The costimulatory receptor OX40 (CD134) was targeted by ivuxolimab, a fully human IgG2 agonistic monoclonal antibody. Intravenous ivuxolimab was administered to patients every 2 weeks at six dose levels: 0.01, 0.1, 0.3, 1.5, 3 and 10 mg/kg. Of the roughly 51 patients in dose escalation, about 20 had hepatocellular carcinoma, around 15 had melanoma, 9 had renal cell carcinoma and 9 had head and neck cancer. The dose-escalation cohort was over 70% male with a mean age of 60 years, ranging from roughly 20 to 80. Prior anti-PD-1, anti-PD-L1 or anti-CTLA-4 therapy was permitted, and 30% to 50% of dose-escalation patients had received checkpoint inhibitors. Partial responses occurred in three dose-escalation patients, of whom one had hepatocellular carcinoma and two had cutaneous melanoma. Peripheral TCRbeta sequencing was intended to test whether TCR sequence diversity was altered and clonal T-cell expansion was caused by ivuxolimab. The paper describes the monotherapy dose-escalation part (N ≈ 49 patients) of the phase I trial of ivuxolimab. Here is what the overall study found, with its caveats: On average, CD8+ T cells showed more expanded clones than CD4+ T cells after ivuxolimab. Clonal expansion of both CD4+ and CD8+ blood T cells was observed from baseline to week 6 at doses 0.1 to 3.0 mg/kg. Which antigens the clonally expanded peripheral T cells were specific for was not determined. Low levels of normalized T-cell clonal expansion were also seen in some patients who did not respond. Partial responders in the 0.1-3.0 mg/kg groups had among the lowest normalized peripheral clonal expansion, especially among CD8+ T cells.

For sequencing of the TCRbeta CDR3 region, genomic DNA was extracted from the sorted cells. The immunoSEQ Assay was used for sequencing of TCRbeta CDR3 regions. As stored in TCRdb, this immuneACCESS dataset retains in-frame rearrangements with V and J assigned. A fraction of the clones does not appear; measured against another copy, unresolved V genes explain less than half of the discrepancy, and the remainder lacks a known reason. The sample table holds about 77,000 clones, of which 85% to 90% were seen once. The ten top clones hold less than 0.7% of the sample. Patients with a history of autoimmune disease or receiving systemic immunosuppression were excluded from the trial. Peripheral blood for TCR sequencing was collected from all dose cohorts at baseline, on cycle 4 day 1, and on cycle 7 day 1. Samples came from an open-label, multicenter, first-in-human phase I dose-escalation trial of ivuxolimab. Adults with locally advanced or metastatic head and neck squamous cell, hepatocellular, melanoma or renal cell carcinoma were enrolled in the trial. CD4+ and CD8+ T cells were sorted separately from peripheral blood before TCR sequencing.

The count of this clone is one. Its binding antigen is unknown. Qualities for individual bases were not recorded, and no much larger clone is one base off. Its CDR3 holds 15 amino acids, cysteine through phenylalanine. Kept here is only the CDR3 DNA, which spans 45 bases and is read in frame from base 1. Sequences WSHSY (CDR1) and SAAADI (CDR2) are obtained from the germline V gene. Clipping removes 4 bases from V and 4 bases from J, with 5 as the unmatched junction base count. Sequencing was performed on CD4+ or CD8+ T cells sorted from blood, taken in a trial of the OX40 agonist ivuxolimab. Recombination joined TRBV10-2 with TRBJ2-1; the central 9 bases match TRBD1. This TCR derives from an adult with an advanced solid tumor such as melanoma, head and neck, liver or kidney cancer. The base sequence is TGCGCCAGCAGTGGCCGGGACAGGGCTTACAATGAGCAGTTCTTC. Translated, it reads CASSGRDRAYNEQFF.